The next 20 T cell receptor beta chains were all read from a single sample in a study of T cell repertoires in cytomegalovirus infection. Each CDR3 protein is one row after TCRdb ran MiXCR on the reads. Of hundreds of thousands of distinct CDR3 sequences listed, 31% were seen once; the top ten hold roughly 15%. The sequenced sample was PBMCs. Receptors originate from a human donor in good health (CMV status not recorded). Some clones in this sample may be carry-over from other donors' samples.

This clonotype was found a few times. V and J are TRBV18 and TRBJ2-2; D gene unclear. The CDR3 has 13 residues. V lost 2 bases to trimming and J lost 7 bases, with 8 bases between them. CDR1 is KGHSH and CDR2 is LQKENI in the germline V gene. The CDR3 sequence: CASSPSEIGELFF. Written as DNA, the CDR3 is TGTGCCAGCTCACCATCCGAGATCGGGGAGCTGTTTTTT.

V gene TRBV12-3 or TRBV12-4 combines with J gene TRBJ1-6, with TRBD1 as a possible D gene (5 bases). This CDR3 is 14 amino acids long. V lost 5 bases, J lost 5 bases, and 10 bases lay in between. CDR3 DNA: TGTGCCAGCAGTGAGGGACCGAATAATTCACCCCTCCACTTT. Encoded protein: CASSEGPNNSPLHF.

The DNA of the CDR3 is TGTGCCAGCAGTGGAAGAGGGCTGTATGGCTACACCTTC. Protein: CASSGRGLYGYTF. The chain joins TRBV2 to TRBJ1-2; D remains ambiguous. This CDR3 is built from 13 residues. The ends were cut back, 4 bases at V and 5 bases at J, with 11 bases in the middle. CDR1 and CDR2 from the germline V gene are SNHLY and FYNNEI.

The J gene is TRBJ1-1, the V gene TRBV3-1; D is ambiguous. Trimming removed 2 bases at V and 4 bases at J, with 14 bases between. CDR3 length: 15 residues. Per germline, CDR1 LGHDT and CDR2 YNNKEL (reference sequence). The CDR3 reads CASSQLSAPGTEAFF. CDR3 DNA sequence: TGTGCCAGCAGCCAATTGTCGGCCCCGGGCACTGAAGCTTTCTTT.

This clonotype was seen only a few times. The V and J genes are TRBV19 and TRBJ2-6, with 7 bases that match TRBD1. The V gene's germline CDR1 is LNHDA and CDR2 SQIVND (reference sequence). This CDR3 has 19 amino acids. Germline trimming cut 5 bases from V and 0 bases from J; bases unmatched to any gene: 13. CDR3 residues: CASSLTTTGRYSGANVLTF. The CDR3 DNA reads TGTGCCAGTAGTCTCACCACGACAGGGCGATACTCTGGGGCCAACGTCCTGACTTTC.

This chain connects TRBV27 to TRBJ2-7; no firm D call. Trimming pared 5 bases from V and 0 bases from J, leaving 23 bases between. The germline CDR1 and CDR2 sequences are MNHEY and SMNVEV (reference sequence). The CDR3 is 18 residues long. For the CDR3, the DNA is TGTGCCAGCAGTCCCCGAGCTGGATGGCAGGTCAGCTCCTACGAGCAGTACTTC. Its protein product is CASSPRAGWQVSSYEQYF.

This clonotype has only a few counts. The V and J genes are TRBV29-1 and TRBJ2-2; 8 nucleotides align to TRBD1. J lost 4 bases, V lost 7 bases, and 8 bases had no gene match. Germline CDR1 reads SQVTM; CDR2 reads ANQGSEA. The CDR3 sequence is 14 residues long. CDR3 bases: TGCAGCGCCCAGACAGGGGCGATCACCGGGGAGCTGTTTTTT. The encoded protein is CSAQTGAITGELFF.

This clonotype was seen at least ten times. The chain uses TRBV7-2 and TRBJ2-3; D is unclear. Germline CDR1 is SGHTA and CDR2 is FQGNSA. The V end was cut by 4 bases, the J end by 6 bases, with 11 bases between. CDR3 length: 13 amino acids. CDR3 in amino acids: CASSSTYGDTQYF. As DNA, the CDR3 is TGTGCCAGCAGCTCCACTTACGGTGATACGCAGTATTTT.

V and J are TRBV7-3 and TRBJ1-1; TRBD1 agrees at 8 bases. The CDR3 has 14 amino acids. Germline CDR1 and CDR2: SGHTA and FQGTGA. Trimming cost V 5 bases and J 2 bases; bases outside gene matches: 4. Here the CDR3 reads CASSEQGVNTEAFF. The CDR3 DNA reads TGTGCCAGCAGCGAACAGGGGGTAAACACTGAAGCTTTCTTT.

V and J are TRBV28 and TRBJ2-1, with 8 bases fitting TRBD2. CDR1 is MDHEN, CDR2 SYDVKM, per germline. This CDR3 region has 15 residues. CDR3 DNA: TGTAAAGCGGCAGCGGGAGCACCAAAATACAATGAGCAGTTCTTC. Its protein is CKAAAGAPKYNEQFF.

V is TRBV7-2 and J is TRBJ1-2; TRBD1 aligns across 7 bases. The length of the CDR3 is 14 residues. Germline assignment: CDR1 SGHTA and CDR2 FQGNSA. With V trimmed by 1 base and J by 8 bases, 7 bases remained unmatched. CDR3 nucleotide sequence: TGTGCCAGCAGCTTAGGGGTCGACAGGGACGGCTACACCTTC. It yields the protein CASSLGVDRDGYTF.

This clonotype has ten or more counts. The chain joins TRBV12-3 or TRBV12-4 to TRBJ1-2, with D perhaps TRBD1 (5 bases). This CDR3 comprises 13 residues. The V end was cut by 5 bases, the J end by 4 bases, with 11 bases between. CDR3 residues: CASSRDSLYGYTF. CDR3 bases: TGTGCCAGCAGTCGAGACAGCCTCTATGGCTACACCTTC.

This chain links TRBV28 with TRBJ1-2; D may be TRBD1 (5 bases). Germline CDR1 reads MDHEN; CDR2 reads SYDVKM. V was shortened by 1 base and J by 8 bases, with 11 bases between the two germline ends. This CDR3 contains 13 residues. The CDR3 DNA reads TGTGCCAGCAGTTTATTGACAGTGGGAGGCTACACCTTC. Protein product: CASSLLTVGGYTF.

This clonotype has a count of ten or more. The chain joins TRBV5-1 to TRBJ2-1; tentatively, D is TRBD1 or TRBD2 (6 bases each). The CDR3 is 14 amino acids. The V gene lost 0 bases and the J gene lost 6 bases, with 10 bases spanning the gap. The germline V gene encodes CDR1 SGHRS and CDR2 YFSETQ. The CDR3 is CASSLDGGINEQFF. In DNA form, the CDR3 reads TGCGCCAGCAGCTTGGACGGGGGCATCAATGAGCAGTTCTTC.

DNA of the CDR3: TGTGCCAGCAGAATGTCCGGAAACACCATATATTTT. Protein product: CASRMSGNTIYF. The V and J genes are TRBV12-3 or TRBV12-4 and TRBJ1-3; D call uncertain. V was cut by 6 bases and J by 4 bases, with 7 bases left in between. CDR3 length: 12 amino acids.

The gene calls are TRBV19 and TRBJ1-1; 9 bases match TRBD1. V lost 6 bases to trimming and J lost 4 bases; unmatched junction nucleotides: 9. This CDR3 has 15 residues. The germline V gene has CDR1 LNHDA and CDR2 SQIVND (reference sequence). The CDR3 loop reads CASRPGQGGSTEAFF. The CDR3 DNA reads as TGTGCCAGTAGACCGGGACAGGGAGGGAGCACTGAAGCTTTCTTT.

This rearrangement joins TRBV28 to TRBJ2-7; the D gene is possibly TRBD2 (6 bases). The CDR3 has 13 residues. The V end was cut by 6 bases, the J end by 6 bases, with 15 bases between. The germline gives CDR1 MDHEN, CDR2 SYDVKM. CDR3 sequence: CASRGWRVFEQYF. CDR3 DNA: TGTGCCAGCAGGGGGTGGAGGGTCTTCGAGCAGTACTTC.

In this sample, this clonotype turned up a few times. DNA for the CDR3: TGCGCCAGCAGCCAAGAGCTTCAGAGCGGCGGGGGGCGAAAAGAGACCCAGTACTTC. Translation gives CASSQELQSGGGRKETQYF. The chain links TRBV4-3 to TRBJ2-5, with 8 bases fitting TRBD2. This CDR3 has 19 residues. Germline CDR1 and CDR2: LGHNA and YSLEER. Trimming at V came to 0 bases and at J to 3 bases, leaving 15 bases not matched to a gene.

V usage is TRBV6-2 or TRBV6-3 and J usage is TRBJ1-2; TRBD1 might be the D (5 bases). Trimming took off 5 bases at V and 4 bases at J, with 14 bases between the two ends. The CDR3 runs 14 residues. Germline V lookup: CDR1 MNHEY, CDR2 SVGEGT. The CDR3 DNA follows: TGTGCCAGCAGTAAAGGCGACAGCCTCTATGGCTACACCTTC. Translating gives CASSKGDSLYGYTF.

The V gene is TRBV20-1, the J gene TRBJ2-1, with 8 bases that match TRBD2. V gave up 1 base and J gave up 4 bases; unmatched junction bases: 6. Germline lookup yields CDR1 DFQATT and CDR2 SNEGSKA (reference sequence). The CDR3 is 15 amino acids. The CDR3 sequence: CSARATGGGYNEQFF. The CDR3 bases are TGCAGTGCTAGAGCGACTGGCGGGGGGTACAATGAGCAGTTCTTC.